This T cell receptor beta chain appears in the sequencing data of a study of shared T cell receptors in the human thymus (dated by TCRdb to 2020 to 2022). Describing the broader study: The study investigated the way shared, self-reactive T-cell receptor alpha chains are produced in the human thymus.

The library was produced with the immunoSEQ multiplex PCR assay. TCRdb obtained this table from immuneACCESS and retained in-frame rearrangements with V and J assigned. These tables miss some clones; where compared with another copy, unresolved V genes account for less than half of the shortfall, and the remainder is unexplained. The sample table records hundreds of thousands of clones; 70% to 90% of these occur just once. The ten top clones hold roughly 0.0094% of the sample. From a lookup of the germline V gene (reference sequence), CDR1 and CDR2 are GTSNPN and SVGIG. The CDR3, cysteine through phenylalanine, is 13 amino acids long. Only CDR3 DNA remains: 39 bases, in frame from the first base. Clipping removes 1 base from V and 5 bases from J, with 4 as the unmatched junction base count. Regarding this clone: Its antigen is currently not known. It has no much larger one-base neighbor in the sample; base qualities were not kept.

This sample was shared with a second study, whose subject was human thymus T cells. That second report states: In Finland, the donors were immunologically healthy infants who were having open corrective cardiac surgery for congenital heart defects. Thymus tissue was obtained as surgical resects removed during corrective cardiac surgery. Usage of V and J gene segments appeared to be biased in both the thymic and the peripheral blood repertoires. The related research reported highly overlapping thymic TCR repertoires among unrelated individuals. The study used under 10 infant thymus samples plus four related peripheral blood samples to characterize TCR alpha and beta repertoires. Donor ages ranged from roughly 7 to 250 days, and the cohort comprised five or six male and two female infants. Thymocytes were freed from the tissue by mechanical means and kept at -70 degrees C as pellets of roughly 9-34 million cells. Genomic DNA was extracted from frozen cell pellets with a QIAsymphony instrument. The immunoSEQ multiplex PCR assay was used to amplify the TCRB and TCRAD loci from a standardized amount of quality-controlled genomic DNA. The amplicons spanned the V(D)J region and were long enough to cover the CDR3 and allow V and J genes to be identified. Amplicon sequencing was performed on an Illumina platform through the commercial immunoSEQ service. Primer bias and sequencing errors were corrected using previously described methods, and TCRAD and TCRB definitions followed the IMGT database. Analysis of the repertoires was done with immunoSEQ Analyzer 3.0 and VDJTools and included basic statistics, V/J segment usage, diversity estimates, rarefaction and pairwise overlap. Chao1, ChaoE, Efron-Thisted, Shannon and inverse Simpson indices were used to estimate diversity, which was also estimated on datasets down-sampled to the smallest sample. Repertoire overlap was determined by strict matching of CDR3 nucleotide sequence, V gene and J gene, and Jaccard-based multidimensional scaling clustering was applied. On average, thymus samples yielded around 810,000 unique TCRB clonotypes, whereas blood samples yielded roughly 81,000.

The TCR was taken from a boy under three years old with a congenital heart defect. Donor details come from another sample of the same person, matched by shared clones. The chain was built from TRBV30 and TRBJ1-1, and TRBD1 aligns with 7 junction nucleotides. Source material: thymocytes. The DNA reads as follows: TGTGCCTGGAGTGAAGGGGGCAGGACTGAAGCTTTCTTT. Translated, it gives CAWSEGGRTEAFF.